One and the same sample provided the 17 T cell receptor beta chains below, sequenced in a study of blood T cell repertoires in COVID-19. The repertoire was sequenced with immunoSEQ multiplex PCR; TCRdb's copy has only in-frame clones and lacks some. This table has fewer than 100,000 clones, 80% to 90% appearing once. What was sequenced was peripheral blood. These receptors were obtained from a woman aged 50 to 60 with acute or convalescent COVID-19.

The chain uses TRBV29-1 and TRBJ1-3, with D possibly TRBD1 on 5 matching bases. V was clipped by 4 bases and J by 2 bases, with 12 bases between them. The germline CDR1 and CDR2 sequences are SQVTM and ANQGSEA. The CDR3 consists of 14 residues. CDR3 nucleotide sequence: TGCAGCGTTGCATCAAACAGGCCTGGAAACACCATATATTTT. It yields the protein CSVASNRPGNTIYF.

Only one count was recorded for this clone. The rearrangement joins TRBV28 to TRBJ1-2; a possible D gene is TRBD1 (6 bases). The CDR3 has 14 residues. Germline CDR1 reads MDHEN; CDR2 reads SYDVKM. Trimming pared 7 bases from V and 6 bases from J, leaving 18 bases between. CDR3 bases: TGTGCCAGCACTATATCTAGGGGGTACGATGGCTACACCTTC. It specifies CASTISRGYDGYTF.

The chain recombines TRBV28 with TRBJ2-3, with D possibly matching TRBD1 (6 bases). The V end was cut by 5 bases, the J end by 4 bases, with 16 bases between. Germline-derived CDR1 and CDR2 are MDHEN and SYDVKM. The CDR3 runs to 15 residues. CDR3 residues: CASSPLRQGSDTQYF. Written as DNA, the CDR3 is TGTGCCAGCAGTCCCTTGCGTCAGGGGTCAGATACGCAGTATTTT.

The chain joins TRBV4-3 to TRBJ2-3; 8 nucleotides match TRBD1. The junction had 5 bases not matched to a gene; V was cut back by 0 bases and J by 3 bases. CDR1 and CDR2 from the germline V gene are LGHNA and YSLEER. The CDR3 spans 16 residues. CDR3: CASSQDGTGGTDTQYF. The CDR3, as DNA: TGCGCCAGCAGCCAAGATGGAACAGGGGGAACAGATACGCAGTATTTT.

This clone was observed a single time. The V and J genes are TRBV5-4 and TRBJ2-2; D ambiguous. The V gene lost 4 bases and the J gene lost 2 bases, with 6 bases spanning the gap. The CDR3 is 13 amino acids. The V gene's germline CDR1 is SGHNT and CDR2 YYREEE (reference sequence). The CDR3 loop is CASSTDNTGELFF. Written as DNA, the CDR3 is TGTGCCAGCAGCACTGATAACACCGGGGAGCTGTTTTTT.

As DNA, the CDR3 is TGTGCCACCGGCCCCTGGGCCGCTAATTCACCCCTCCACTTT. It is translated as CATGPWAANSPLHF. The J gene is TRBJ1-6, the V gene TRBV3-1 (or the pseudogene TRBV3-2), with D unresolved. This CDR3 spans 14 amino acids. CDR1 and CDR2 (germline): LGHDT, YNNKEL (reference sequence). The V end lost 10 bases, the J end lost 6 bases, and 16 bases lay between the germline ends.

This clone was counted once. This chain joins TRBV7-9 and TRBJ1-1; 12 bases fit TRBD1. The J segment lost 4 bases and the V segment lost 5 bases, leaving 17 bases of the junction unmatched. From germline, CDR1 is SEHNR and CDR2 FQNEAQ (reference sequence). The CDR3 spans 19 residues. The CDR3 here is CASSPLRRGQGARGTEAFF. Written as DNA, the CDR3 is TGTGCCAGCAGCCCCCTTCGTAGGGGACAGGGGGCTCGGGGCACTGAAGCTTTCTTT.

This sequence joins TRBV9 and TRBJ2-2; D gene ambiguous. V dropped 1 base and J dropped 2 bases, with 9 bases sitting between them. The germline V gene encodes CDR1 SGDLS and CDR2 YYNGEE. This CDR3 spans 15 amino acids. CDR3 sequence reads: CASSVLSANTGELFF. CDR3 in DNA: TGTGCCAGCAGCGTACTGAGCGCAAACACCGGGGAGCTGTTTTTT.

The V and J genes are TRBV5-4 and TRBJ1-1; D gene uncertain. Germline CDR1 is SGHNT and CDR2 is YYREEE (reference sequence). CDR3 size: 14 residues. Trimming shortened V by 0 bases and J by 4 bases, and 10 bases separated the two germline ends. The CDR3 protein is CASSLDSRSTEAFF. CDR3 nucleotides: TGTGCCAGCAGCTTGGACTCCAGGTCCACTGAAGCTTTCTTT.

The rearrangement uses TRBV11-3 and TRBJ2-3; 8 bases agree with TRBD1. The CDR3 loop spans 17 amino acids. V was clipped by 4 bases and J by 0 bases; unmatched bases: 9. Germline lookup yields CDR1 SGHNT and CDR2 YENEEA. DNA for the CDR3: TGTGCCAGCAGCTCAACATCCGGACAGGGTAGCACAGATACGCAGTATTTT. Protein sequence: CASSSTSGQGSTDTQYF.

J is TRBJ2-2 and V is TRBV6-1; D gene ambiguous. The CDR3 is 12 residues long. The ends were cut back, 7 bases at V and 3 bases at J, with 6 bases in the middle. In germline, CDR1 is MNHNS, CDR2 SASEGT. CDR3 protein: CASNRDTGELFF. DNA of the CDR3: TGTGCCAGCAATAGAGACACCGGGGAGCTGTTTTTT.

The CDR3 here is CASSPTDRASTEAFF. DNA of the CDR3: TGTGCCAGCAGCCCGACGGACAGGGCGTCGACTGAAGCTTTCTTT. This chain connects TRBV7-9 to TRBJ1-1, with 8 bases fitting TRBD1. The trim removed 5 bases at V and 5 bases at J, leaving 10 bases unmatched. CDR1 is SEHNR, CDR2 FQNEAQ, per germline (reference sequence). The CDR3 has 15 residues.

This chain uses TRBV19 with TRBJ1-6; TRBD1 aligns across 7 bases. The V and J ends lost 6 bases and 6 bases, in that order; junction bases with no gene match: 5. Germline V gene lookup returns CDR1 LNHDA and CDR2 SQIVND (reference sequence). The CDR3 has 14 residues. CDR3 in amino acids: CASRRTGPNSPLHF. Written as DNA, the CDR3 is TGTGCCAGTAGGAGGACAGGCCCTAATTCACCCCTCCACTTT.

This rearrangement joins TRBV7-2 to TRBJ1-2, with 7 nucleotides matching TRBD1. With V trimmed by 5 bases and J by 2 bases, 2 bases remained unmatched. Germline assignment: CDR1 SGHTA and CDR2 FQGNSA. The CDR3 covers 13 residues. This CDR3 is CASSAQGNYGYTF. The CDR3 nucleotides read TGTGCCAGCAGCGCACAGGGGAACTATGGCTACACCTTC. The whole variable domain, remainder taken from reference TRBV7-2 and TRBJ1-2, is GAGVSQSPSNKVTEKGKDVELRCDPISGHTALYWYRQSLGQGLEFLIYFQGNSAPDKSGLPSDRFSAERTGGSVSTLTIQRTQQEDSAVYLCASSAQGNYGYTFGSGTRLTVV.

The CDR3 is CASSSLRDSQHF. The CDR3 nucleotides read TGTGCCAGCAGTTCACTCCGGGACAGTCAGCATTTT. This chain connects TRBV2 to TRBJ1-5; 7 nucleotides align to TRBD1. Trimming at V came to 5 bases and at J to 13 bases, leaving 8 bases not matched to a gene. The germline V gene has CDR1 SNHLY and CDR2 FYNNEI. The CDR3 totals 12 residues.

V is TRBV18 and J is TRBJ2-1, with D possibly being TRBD2 (6 bases). Germline values: CDR1 KGHSH, CDR2 LQKENI. This CDR3 contains 15 residues. V was pared by 2 bases and J by 5 bases, with 13 bases between. The CDR3 protein is CASSPWGVVDNEQFF. The CDR3 coding sequence is TGTGCCAGCTCACCATGGGGGGTAGTTGACAATGAGCAGTTCTTC.

The chain uses TRBV6-6 and TRBJ1-3; D is possibly TRBD1 (6 bases). CDR1 and CDR2 from the germline V gene are MNHNY and SVGAGI (reference sequence). V lost 5 bases to trimming and J lost 0 bases, with 14 bases between them. The CDR3 runs 16 residues. The CDR3 DNA sequence: TGTGCCAGCAGTCAAGCGGGGGGCAGCTCTGGAAACACCATATATTTT. Its protein is CASSQAGGSSGNTIYF.